Following are 2 T cell receptor beta chains from one sample sequenced in a study of blood T cell repertoires in COVID-19. Libraries were prepared by immunoSEQ multiplex PCR; TCRdb keeps only in-frame clonotypes and omits some of them. This table holds 400,000 to 500,000 clones, roughly 89% found once. The sample was peripheral blood. The receptors were sampled from a woman aged 25 to 39 with active or convalescent COVID-19.

The rearrangement links TRBV27 to TRBJ1-2, with 8 bases matching TRBD1. V lost 6 bases, J lost 8 bases, and 5 bases stayed unmatched. From germline, CDR1 is MNHEY and CDR2 SMNVEV (reference sequence). This CDR3 contains 12 residues. Here the CDR3 DNA reads TGTGCCAGCAGGCTACAGGGGGGCGGCTACACCTTC. Translation gives CASRLQGGGYTF.

The chain carries TRBV10-3 and TRBJ1-4; unclear D gene. V lost 6 bases and J lost 7, with 15 bases in between. The CDR3 has 14 amino acids. Germline loops: CDR1 ENHRY, CDR2 SYGVKD. The DNA of the CDR3 is TGTGCCATCAGCCCGTCGGGGTCGGGTGAAAAACTGTTTTTT. Protein sequence: CAISPSGSGEKLFF.